This record covers a single T cell receptor (beta chain). This sample was taken from a study of T-cell reconstitution after alpha-beta-depleted transplantation in children. CDR3 length equals 15 residues. Germline V gene sequence: CDR1 SGDLS, CDR2 YYNGEE. The V segment lost 0 bases and the J segment 6 bases; nucleotides outside the gene matches: 8. Unique molecular identifiers were used in preparing the TCRbeta library. Using its own MiXCR run on the PCR reads, TCRdb lists one record per CDR3 protein. The sample holds around 440,000 distinct CDR3 sequences, roughly 15% seen once. The TCR was taken from a boy under two years old who had a stem cell transplant for Wiskott-Aldrich syndrome, so the T cells may come from the graft donor. The rearrangement uses TRBV9 and TRBJ2-7, with TRBD2 identical over 8 bases. The source was PBMCs, mostly from graft donor cells, collected 360 days after TCRalphabeta/CD19-depleted stem cell transplant. The CDR3, as DNA: TGTGCCAGCAGCGTAGCTGATAGCGGGATTCTCGAGCAGTACTTC. Protein product: CASSVADSGILEQYF.